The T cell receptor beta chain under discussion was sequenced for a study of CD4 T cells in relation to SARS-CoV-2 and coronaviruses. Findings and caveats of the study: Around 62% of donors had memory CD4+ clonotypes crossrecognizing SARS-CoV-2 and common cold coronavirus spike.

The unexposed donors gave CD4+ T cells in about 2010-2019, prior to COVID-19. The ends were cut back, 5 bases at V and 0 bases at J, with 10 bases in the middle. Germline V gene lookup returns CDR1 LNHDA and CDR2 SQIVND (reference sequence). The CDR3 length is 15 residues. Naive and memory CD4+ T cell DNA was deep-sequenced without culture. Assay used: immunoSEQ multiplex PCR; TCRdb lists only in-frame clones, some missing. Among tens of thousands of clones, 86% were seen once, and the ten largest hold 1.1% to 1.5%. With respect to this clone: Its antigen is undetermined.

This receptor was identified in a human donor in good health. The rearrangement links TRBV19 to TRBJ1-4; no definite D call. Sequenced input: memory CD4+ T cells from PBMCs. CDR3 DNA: TGTGCCAGTAGTGCCCCCCGAGCAACTAATGAAAAACTGTTTTTT. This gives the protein CASSAPRATNEKLFF.